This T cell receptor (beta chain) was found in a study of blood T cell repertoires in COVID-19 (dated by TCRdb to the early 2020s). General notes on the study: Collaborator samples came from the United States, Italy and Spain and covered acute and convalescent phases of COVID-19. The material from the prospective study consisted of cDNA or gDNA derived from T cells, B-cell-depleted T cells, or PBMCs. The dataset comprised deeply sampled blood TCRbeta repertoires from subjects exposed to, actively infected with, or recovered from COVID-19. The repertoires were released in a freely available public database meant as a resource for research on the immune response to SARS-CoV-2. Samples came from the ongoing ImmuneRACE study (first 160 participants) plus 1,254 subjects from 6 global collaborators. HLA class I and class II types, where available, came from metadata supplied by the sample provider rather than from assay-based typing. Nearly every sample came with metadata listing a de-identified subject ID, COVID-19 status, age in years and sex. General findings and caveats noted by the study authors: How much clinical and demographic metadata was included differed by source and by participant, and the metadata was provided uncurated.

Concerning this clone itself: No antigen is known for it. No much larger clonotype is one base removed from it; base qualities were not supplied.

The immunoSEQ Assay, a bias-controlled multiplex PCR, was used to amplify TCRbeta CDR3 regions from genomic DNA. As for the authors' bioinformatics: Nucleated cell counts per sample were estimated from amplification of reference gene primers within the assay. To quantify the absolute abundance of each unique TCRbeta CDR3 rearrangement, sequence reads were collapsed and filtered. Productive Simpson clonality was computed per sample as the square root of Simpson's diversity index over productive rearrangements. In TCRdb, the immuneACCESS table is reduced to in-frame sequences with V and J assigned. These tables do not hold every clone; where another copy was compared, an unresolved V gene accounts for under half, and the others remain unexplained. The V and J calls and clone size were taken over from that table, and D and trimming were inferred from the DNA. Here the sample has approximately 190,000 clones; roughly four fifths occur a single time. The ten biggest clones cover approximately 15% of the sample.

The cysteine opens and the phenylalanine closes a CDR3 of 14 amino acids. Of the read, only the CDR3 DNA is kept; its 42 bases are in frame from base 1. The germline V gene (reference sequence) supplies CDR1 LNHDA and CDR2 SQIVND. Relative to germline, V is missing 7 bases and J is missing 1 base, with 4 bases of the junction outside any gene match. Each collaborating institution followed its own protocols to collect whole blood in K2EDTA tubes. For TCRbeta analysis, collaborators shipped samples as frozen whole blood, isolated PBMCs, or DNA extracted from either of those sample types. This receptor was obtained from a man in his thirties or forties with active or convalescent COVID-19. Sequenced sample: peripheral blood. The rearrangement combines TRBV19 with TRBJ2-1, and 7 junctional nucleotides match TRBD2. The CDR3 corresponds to CASNDGGSYNEQFF. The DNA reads TGTGCCAGTAACGACGGGGGGTCCTACAATGAGCAGTTCTTC. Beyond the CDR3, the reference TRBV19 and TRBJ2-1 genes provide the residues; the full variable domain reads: DGGITQSPKYLFRKEGQNVTLSCEQNLNHDAMYWYRQDPGQGLRLIYYSQIVNDFQKGDIAEGYSVSREKKESFPLTVTSAQKNPTAFYLCASNDGGSYNEQFFGPGTRLTVL.